This T cell receptor beta chain was sequenced in a study of T cell responses to AZD1222 COVID-19 vaccine. The study, taken as a whole, reports: Repertoire sampling occurred only after the peak T cell response. Per reports, nearly half of all spike-specific TCRs target regions that are unmutated in variants.

Of note for this clone: As yet, its antigen is unknown.

The data were produced by immunoSEQ multiplex PCR, yet TCRdb's version contains in-frame clones alone and is incomplete. Altogether 90,000 to 110,000 clones are present, 88% being singletons, with the ten largest covering around 9.1%. The source of this sequence is an adult in good health. Sample: peripheral blood, taken on day 0 of AZD1222 vaccination.

This CDR3 is CASSPTGANYGYTF. CDR3 in DNA: TGTGCCAGCAGCCCCACGGGGGCTAACTATGGCTACACCTTC. The chain is built from TRBV28 and TRBJ1-2, with TRBD1 as a possible D gene (5 bases). With 6 bases removed from V and 0 bases from J, the gap between germline ends came to 11 bases. Germline V gene sequence: CDR1 MDHEN, CDR2 SYDVKM. There are 14 residues in the CDR3.